This T cell receptor (beta chain) came from a study of type 1 regulatory T cells. The V and J ends lost 3 bases and 0 bases, in that order; junction bases with no gene match: 3. The CDR3 sequence is 15 residues long. From germline, CDR1 is MGHDK and CDR2 SYGVNS. From the reads, TCRdb called clonotypes with MiXCR, one entry per CDR3 protein. The sample records roughly 21,000 distinct CDR3 sequences, about half being singletons. To note about this clonotype: Antigen: not known.

The chain couples TRBV25-1 to TRBJ2-7; TRBD1 aligns across 9 bases. The source is a human donor in good health. Sequences were obtained from cultured T cells, either the whole culture or a sorted T cell fraction (not recorded which). CDR3: CASSDRDRDSYEQYF. The CDR3 bases are TGTGCCAGCAGTGACCGGGACAGGGACTCCTACGAGCAGTACTTC.